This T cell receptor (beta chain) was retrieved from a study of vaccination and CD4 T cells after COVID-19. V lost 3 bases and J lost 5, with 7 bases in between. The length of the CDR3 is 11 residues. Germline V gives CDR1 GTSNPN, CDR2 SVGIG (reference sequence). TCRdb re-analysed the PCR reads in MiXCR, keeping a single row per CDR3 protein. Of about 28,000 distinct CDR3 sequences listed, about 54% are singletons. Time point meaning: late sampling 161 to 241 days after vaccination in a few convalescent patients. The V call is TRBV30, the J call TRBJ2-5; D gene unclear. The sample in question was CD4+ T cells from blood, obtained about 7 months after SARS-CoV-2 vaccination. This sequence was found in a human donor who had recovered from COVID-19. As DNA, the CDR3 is TGTGCCTGGAGCCCCGGGGAGACCCAGTACTTC. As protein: CAWSPGETQYF.